One TCR beta chain is described in this entry. The germline V gene encodes CDR1 MGHRA and CDR2 YSYEKL. The V end lost 0 bases, the J end lost 1 base, and 7 bases lay between the germline ends. The CDR3 is 14 amino acids. The sample belongs to a study of blood T cells in healthy people across ages. Sample-barcoded 5' priming and a J-beta primer mix drove a second PCR of 7 to 11 cycles. A single record per CDR3 protein comes from TCRdb applying MiXCR to the 5' RACE reads. The table includes 1.4 million or so distinct CDR3 sequences, approximately 43% detected once. Material for sequencing was blood. The rearrangement joins TRBV4-1 to TRBJ2-7; unclear D gene. The receptor comes from a woman in her late teens or twenties in good health. For the CDR3, the DNA is TGCGCCAGCAGCCAAGATGGCTGGTCCTACGAGCAGTACTTC. Its translation is CASSQDGWSYEQYF.